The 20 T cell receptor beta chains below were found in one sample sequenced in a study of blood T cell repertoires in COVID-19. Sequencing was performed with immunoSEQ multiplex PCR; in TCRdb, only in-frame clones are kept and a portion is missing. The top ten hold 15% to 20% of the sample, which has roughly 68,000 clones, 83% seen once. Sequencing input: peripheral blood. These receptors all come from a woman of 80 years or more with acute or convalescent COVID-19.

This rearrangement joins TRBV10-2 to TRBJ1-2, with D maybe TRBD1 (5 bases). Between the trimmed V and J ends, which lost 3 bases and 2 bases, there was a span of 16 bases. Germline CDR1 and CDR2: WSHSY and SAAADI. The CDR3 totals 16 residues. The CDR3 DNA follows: TGCGCCAGCAGTGACCCCTCCGGGGGAAACAACTATGGCTACACCTTC. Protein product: CASSDPSGGNNYGYTF.

The CDR3 region has the DNA TGTGCCAGTAGTATAACAGGGCCCTACGAGCAGTACTTC. Its translation is CASSITGPYEQYF. The rearrangement uses TRBV19 and TRBJ2-7, with D perhaps matching TRBD1 (6 bases). V shed 2 bases and J shed 2 bases, with 7 bases lying between them. Per germline, CDR1 LNHDA and CDR2 SQIVND (reference sequence). This CDR3 comprises 13 residues.

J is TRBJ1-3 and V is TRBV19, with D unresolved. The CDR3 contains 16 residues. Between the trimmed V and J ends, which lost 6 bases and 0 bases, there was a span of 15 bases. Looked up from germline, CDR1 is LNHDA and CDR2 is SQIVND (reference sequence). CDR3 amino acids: CASSPRQRNSGNTIYF. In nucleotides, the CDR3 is TGTGCCAGTAGCCCTCGCCAGAGGAACTCTGGAAACACCATATATTTT.

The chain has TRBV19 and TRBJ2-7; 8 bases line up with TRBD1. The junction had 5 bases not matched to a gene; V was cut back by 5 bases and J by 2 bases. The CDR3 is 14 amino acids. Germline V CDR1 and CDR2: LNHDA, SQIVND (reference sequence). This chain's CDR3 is CASSYRQGPYEQYF. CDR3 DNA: TGTGCCAGTAGTTACCGACAGGGGCCCTACGAGCAGTACTTC.

The CDR3 sequence is CAWSAGQTNTEAFF. The CDR3 DNA reads TGTGCCTGGAGTGCGGGACAAACGAACACTGAAGCTTTCTTT. The chain couples TRBV30 to TRBJ1-1; weak D call: TRBD1 (6 bases). The germline V gene has CDR1 GTSNPN and CDR2 SVGIG (reference sequence). The CDR3 length is 14 residues. The ends were cut back, 1 base at V and 1 base at J, with 10 bases in the middle.

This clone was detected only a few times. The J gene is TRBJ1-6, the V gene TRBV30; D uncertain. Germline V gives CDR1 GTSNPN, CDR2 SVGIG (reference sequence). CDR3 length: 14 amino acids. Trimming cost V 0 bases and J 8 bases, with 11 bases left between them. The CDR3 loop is CAWSVLEGYSPLHF. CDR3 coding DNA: TGTGCCTGGAGTGTACTAGAGGGATATTCACCCCTCCACTTT.

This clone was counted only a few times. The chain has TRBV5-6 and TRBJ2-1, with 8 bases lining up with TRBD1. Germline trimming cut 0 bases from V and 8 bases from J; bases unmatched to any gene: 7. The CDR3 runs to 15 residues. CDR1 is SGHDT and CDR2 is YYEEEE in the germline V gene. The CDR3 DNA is TGTGCCAGCAGCTTGGGGACAGGGCTAAATGATGAGCAGTTCTTC. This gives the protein CASSLGTGLNDEQFF.

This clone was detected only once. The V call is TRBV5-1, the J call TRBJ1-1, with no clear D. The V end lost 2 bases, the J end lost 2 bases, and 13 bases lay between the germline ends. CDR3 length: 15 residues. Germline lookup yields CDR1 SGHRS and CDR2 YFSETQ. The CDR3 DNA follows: TGCGCCAGCAGCTTAGGCCAGCGGGTTAACACTGAAGCTTTCTTT. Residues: CASSLGQRVNTEAFF.

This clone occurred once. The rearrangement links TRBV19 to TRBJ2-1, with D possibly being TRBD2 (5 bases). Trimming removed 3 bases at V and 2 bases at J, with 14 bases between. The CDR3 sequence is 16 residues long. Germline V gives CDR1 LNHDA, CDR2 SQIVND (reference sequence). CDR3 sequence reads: CASSIISGSTYNEQFF. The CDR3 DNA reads TGTGCCAGTAGTATCATCAGCGGCTCAACCTACAATGAGCAGTTCTTC.

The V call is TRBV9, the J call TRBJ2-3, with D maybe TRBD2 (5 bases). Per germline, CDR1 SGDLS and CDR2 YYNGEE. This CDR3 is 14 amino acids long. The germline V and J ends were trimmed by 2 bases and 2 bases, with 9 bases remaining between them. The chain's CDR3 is CASSVLATTDTQYF. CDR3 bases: TGTGCCAGCAGCGTTCTAGCAACCACAGATACGCAGTATTTT.

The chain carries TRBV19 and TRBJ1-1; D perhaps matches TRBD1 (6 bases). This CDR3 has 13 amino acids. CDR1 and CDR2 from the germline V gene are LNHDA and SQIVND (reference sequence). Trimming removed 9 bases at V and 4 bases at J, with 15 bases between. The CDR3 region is CASQQGWATEAFF. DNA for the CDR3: TGTGCCAGCCAACAGGGTTGGGCCACTGAAGCTTTCTTT.

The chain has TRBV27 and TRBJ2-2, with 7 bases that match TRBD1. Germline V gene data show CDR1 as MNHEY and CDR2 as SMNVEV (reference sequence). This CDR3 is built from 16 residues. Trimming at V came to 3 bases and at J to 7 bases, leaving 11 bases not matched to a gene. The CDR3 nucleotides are TGTGCCAGCAGTTTGGACCGCAGGGGGAAAGTCGGGGAGCTGTTTTTT. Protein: CASSLDRRGKVGELFF.

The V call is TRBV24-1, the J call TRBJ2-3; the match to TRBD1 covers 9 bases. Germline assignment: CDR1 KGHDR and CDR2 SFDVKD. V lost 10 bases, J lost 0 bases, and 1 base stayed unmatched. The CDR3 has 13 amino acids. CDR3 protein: CATGTGSTDTQYF. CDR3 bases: TGTGCCACAGGGACAGGGAGCACAGATACGCAGTATTTT.

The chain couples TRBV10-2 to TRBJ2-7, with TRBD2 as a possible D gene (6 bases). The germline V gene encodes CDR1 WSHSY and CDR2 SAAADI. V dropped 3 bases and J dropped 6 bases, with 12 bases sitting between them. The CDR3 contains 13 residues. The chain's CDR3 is CASSDRRAAEQYF. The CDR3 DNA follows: TGCGCCAGCAGTGATCGGAGGGCAGCCGAGCAGTACTTC.

In nucleotides, the CDR3 is TGTGCCAGCAGTTTCACCGGGGGTGAGACCCAGTACTTC. This gives the protein CASSFTGGETQYF. The rearrangement joins TRBV12-3 or TRBV12-4 to TRBJ2-5; D is possibly TRBD2 (6 bases). This CDR3 spans 13 amino acids. V was trimmed by 3 bases and J by 5 bases, leaving 10 bases between them.

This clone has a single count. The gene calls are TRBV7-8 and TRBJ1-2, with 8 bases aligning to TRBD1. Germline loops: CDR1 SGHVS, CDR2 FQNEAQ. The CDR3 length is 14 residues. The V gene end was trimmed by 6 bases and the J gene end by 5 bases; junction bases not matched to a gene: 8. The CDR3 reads CASRPNDRGYGYTF. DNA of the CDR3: TGTGCCAGCAGACCCAATGACAGGGGATATGGCTACACCTTC.

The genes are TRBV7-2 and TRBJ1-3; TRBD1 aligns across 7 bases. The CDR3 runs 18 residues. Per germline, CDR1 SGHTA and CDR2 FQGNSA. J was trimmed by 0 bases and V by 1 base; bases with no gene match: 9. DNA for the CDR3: TGTGCCAGCAGCTTAGGACACAGGGGCTTAAACTCTGGAAACACCATATATTTT. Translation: CASSLGHRGLNSGNTIYF. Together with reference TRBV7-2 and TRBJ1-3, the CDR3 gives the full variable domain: GAGVSQSPSNKVTEKGKDVELRCDPISGHTALYWYRQSLGQGLEFLIYFQGNSAPDKSGLPSDRFSAERTGGSVSTLTIQRTQQEDSAVYLCASSLGHRGLNSGNTIYFGEGSWLTVV.

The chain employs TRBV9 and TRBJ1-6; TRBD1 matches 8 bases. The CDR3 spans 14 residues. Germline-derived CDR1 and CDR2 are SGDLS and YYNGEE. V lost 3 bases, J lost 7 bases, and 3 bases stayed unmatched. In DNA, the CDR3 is TGTGCCAGCAGCGAGGACAGGGAGAATTCACCCCTCCACTTT. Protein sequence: CASSEDRENSPLHF.

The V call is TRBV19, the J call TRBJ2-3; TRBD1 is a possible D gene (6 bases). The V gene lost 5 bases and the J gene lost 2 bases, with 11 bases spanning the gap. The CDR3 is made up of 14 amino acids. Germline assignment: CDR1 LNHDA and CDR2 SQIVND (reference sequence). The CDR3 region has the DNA TGTGCCAGTAGTCGGGACATAGTCACAGATACGCAGTATTTT. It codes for CASSRDIVTDTQYF.

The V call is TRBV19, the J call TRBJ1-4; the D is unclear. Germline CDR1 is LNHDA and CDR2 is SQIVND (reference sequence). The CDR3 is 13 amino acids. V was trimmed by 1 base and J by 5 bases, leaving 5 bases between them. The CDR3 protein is CASSIVRNEKLFF. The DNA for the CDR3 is TGTGCCAGTAGTATAGTACGGAATGAAAAACTGTTTTTT.